This record concerns one T cell receptor beta chain sequence. The data belong to a study of Graves' ophthalmopathy and Graves' hyperthyroidism. Germline V gene sequence: CDR1 SGHKS, CDR2 YYEKEE (reference sequence). CDR3 length: 16 residues. The V segment lost 5 bases and the J segment 2 bases; nucleotides outside the gene matches: 4. The study excluded patients with other autoimmune diseases, uncontrolled infections, pregnancy or lactation. The TCR beta CDR3 regions underwent amplification from RNA transcripts. A first-round RT-PCR used HTBI primers, followed by a second-round multiplex PCR. Each CDR3 protein is one row after TCRdb ran MiXCR on the multiplex PCR reads. This sample has hundreds of thousands of distinct CDR3 sequences; about 44% occur once, and the top ten carry 44%.

This chain links TRBV5-5 with TRBJ2-3; 14 bases are shared with TRBD2. The material sequenced was peripheral blood. This receptor was identified in an adult man with Graves' ophthalmopathy. The CDR3 coding sequence is TGTGCCAGCAGTTGGGGACTAGCGGGGGACACAGATACGCAGTATTTT. This translates into CASSWGLAGDTDTQYF.